This TCR beta chain was sequenced for a study of T-cell reconstitution after alpha-beta-depleted transplantation in children. This clonotype was counted only a few times. Preparation of the TCRbeta library used unique molecular identifiers. TCRdb recomputed calls from the PCR reads with MiXCR, one row per CDR3 protein. The sample lists more than 450,000 distinct CDR3 sequences; about 18% were seen once. Germline trimming cut 6 bases from V and 3 bases from J; bases unmatched to any gene: 8. This CDR3 contains 15 residues. The receptor was derived from a human donor who donated a stem cell graft to a child with acute lymphoblastic leukemia. The sequences come from PBMCs from the stem cell graft donor, collected from the stem cell graft. The genes are TRBV12-3 or TRBV12-4 and TRBJ2-3, with TRBD1 identical over 8 bases. The CDR3 sequence: CASSAQGARTDTQYF. The DNA for the CDR3 is TGTGCCAGCAGCGCGCAGGGGGCGCGAACAGATACGCAGTATTTT.